Shown below are 5 T cell receptor beta chains from a single sample sequenced in a study of cytotoxic CD8 clonotypes in ibrutinib-treated CLL. Here immunoSEQ multiplex PCR was the method, and the copy in TCRdb shows in-frame clones only, minus some. Here the sample spans fewer than 400,000 clones, 67% being singletons. Sequences were derived from PBMCs, sampled after 36 months of ibrutinib treatment. Receptors were obtained from a human donor with chronic lymphocytic leukemia.

CDR3 sequence: CSGLTGWVTQYF. CDR3 in DNA: TGCAGCGGCCTGACAGGGTGGGTGACCCAGTACTTC. V and J are TRBV29-1 and TRBJ2-5, with 7 positions matching TRBD1. The CDR3 is 12 amino acids. Germline CDR1 reads SQVTM; CDR2 reads ANQGSEA. The trim removed 7 bases at V and 7 bases at J, leaving 9 bases unmatched.

This chain uses TRBV19 with TRBJ2-2; D is unresolved. The germline V gene encodes CDR1 LNHDA and CDR2 SQIVND (reference sequence). Trimming shortened V by 4 bases and J by 9 bases, and 9 bases separated the two germline ends. CDR3 length: 12 amino acids. CDR3 DNA: TGTGCCAGTAGTACAACCACGTGGGAGCTGTTTTTT. Protein: CASSTTTWELFF.

This chain joins TRBV4-2 and TRBJ1-2; 8 nucleotides align to TRBD1. Germline V CDR1 and CDR2: LGHNA, YNFKEQ. This CDR3 has 15 residues. The V gene end was trimmed by 1 base and the J gene end by 5 bases; junction bases not matched to a gene: 6. CDR3 nucleotide sequence: TGTGCCAGCAGCCAAGTGGCAGGGGGCCCTTATGGCTACACCTTC. Its protein is CASSQVAGGPYGYTF.

This chain connects TRBV10-2 to TRBJ1-5; perhaps TRBD1 as D (6 bases). Germline loops: CDR1 WSHSY, CDR2 SAAADI. V lost 7 bases and J 2 bases, leaving 18 bases between the germline ends. CDR3 size: 16 residues. The CDR3 spells CASTNGGGQGNQPQHF. The CDR3, as DNA: TGCGCCAGCACCAATGGGGGGGGCCAGGGCAATCAGCCCCAGCATTTT.

This clone was found a few times. The J gene is TRBJ2-1, the V gene TRBV10-1; 7 bases are a match to TRBD2. J gave up 7 bases and V 1 base, and 7 bases lay outside the gene matches. From germline, CDR1 is WNHNN and CDR2 SYGVQD (reference sequence). The CDR3 loop spans 15 amino acids. DNA of the CDR3: TGCGCCAGCAGTGAGTACCGGGACTACAATAATGAGCAGTTCTTC. Encoded protein: CASSEYRDYNNEQFF.